The subject of this entry is one TCR beta chain. The antigen remains unidentified. TCRdb re-called the RT-PCR reads through MiXCR, storing one row per CDR3 protein. The sample holds roughly 160,000 distinct CDR3 sequences; approximately 11% are singletons and the top ten take 9.5% to 15%. V was clipped by 8 bases and J by 4 bases; unmatched bases: 10. This CDR3 region has 14 residues. Germline V gene data show CDR1 as DFQATT and CDR2 as SNEGSKA (reference sequence). This sample was included in a study of response to subunit inactivated influenza vaccine. Whole-study findings and limits: The authors proposed limited new T cell recruitment per seasonal influenza vaccination.

The sequenced sample was non-naive T cells sorted from PBMCs, obtained 35 to 45 days after vaccination. The TCR was taken from a man aged 45-60 years who received an inactivated influenza vaccine. The rearrangement uses TRBV20-1 and TRBJ2-3, with 9 bases identical to TRBD2. Here the CDR3 DNA reads TGCAGTTCGTTCCCTAGCGGGGTAGCAGATACGCAGTATTTT. It yields the protein CSSFPSGVADTQYF.